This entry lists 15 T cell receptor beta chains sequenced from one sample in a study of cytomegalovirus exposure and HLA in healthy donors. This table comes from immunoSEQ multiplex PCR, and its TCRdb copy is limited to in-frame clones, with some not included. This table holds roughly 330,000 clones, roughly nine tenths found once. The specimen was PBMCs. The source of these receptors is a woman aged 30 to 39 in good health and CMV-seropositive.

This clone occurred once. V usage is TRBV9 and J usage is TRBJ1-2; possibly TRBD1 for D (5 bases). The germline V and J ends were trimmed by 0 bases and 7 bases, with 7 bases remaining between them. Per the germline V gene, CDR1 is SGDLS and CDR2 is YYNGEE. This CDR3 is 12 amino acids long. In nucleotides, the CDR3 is TGTGCCAGCAGCGTAGCTGGGGCTGGCTACACCTTC. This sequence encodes CASSVAGAGYTF.

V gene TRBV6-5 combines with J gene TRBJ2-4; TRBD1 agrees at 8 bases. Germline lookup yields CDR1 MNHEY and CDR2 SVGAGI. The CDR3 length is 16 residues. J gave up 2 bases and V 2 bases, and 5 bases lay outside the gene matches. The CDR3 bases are TGTGCCAGCAGTTACCGGACAGGGATAACCAAAAACATTCAGTACTTC. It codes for CASSYRTGITKNIQYF.

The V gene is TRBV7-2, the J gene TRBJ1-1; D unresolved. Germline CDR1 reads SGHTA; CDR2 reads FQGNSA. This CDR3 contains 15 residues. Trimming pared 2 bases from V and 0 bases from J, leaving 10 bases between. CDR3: CASSLIVGLNTEAFF. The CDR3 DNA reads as TGTGCCAGCAGCTTAATTGTAGGCCTGAACACTGAAGCTTTCTTT.

This chain's CDR3 is CASSRGAAYNEQFF. The CDR3 DNA reads as TGTGCCAGCAGCCGGGGGGCGGCGTACAATGAGCAGTTCTTC. The chain combines TRBV28 with TRBJ2-1, with D possibly TRBD2 on 7 matching bases. This CDR3 spans 14 amino acids. The V end lost 6 bases, the J end lost 4 bases, and 13 bases lay between the germline ends. Looked up from germline, CDR1 is MDHEN and CDR2 is SYDVKM.

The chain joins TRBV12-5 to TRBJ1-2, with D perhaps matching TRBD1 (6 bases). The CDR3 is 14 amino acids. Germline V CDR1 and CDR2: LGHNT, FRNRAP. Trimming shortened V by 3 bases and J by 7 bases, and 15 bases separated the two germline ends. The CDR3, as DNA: TGTGCTAGTGGTTTTTTTGGGGGCGCGGGTGGCTACACCTTC. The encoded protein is CASGFFGGAGGYTF.

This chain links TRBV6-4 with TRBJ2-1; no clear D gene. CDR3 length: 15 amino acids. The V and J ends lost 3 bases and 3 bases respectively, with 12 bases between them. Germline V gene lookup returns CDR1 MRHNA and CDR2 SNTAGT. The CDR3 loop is CASSDGRRNYNEQFF. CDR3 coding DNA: TGTGCCAGCAGTGATGGGCGGAGAAACTACAATGAGCAGTTCTTC.

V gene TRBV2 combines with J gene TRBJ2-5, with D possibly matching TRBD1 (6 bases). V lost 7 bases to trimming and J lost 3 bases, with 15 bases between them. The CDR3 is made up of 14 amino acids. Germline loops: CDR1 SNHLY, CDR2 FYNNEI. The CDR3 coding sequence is TGTGCCAGCAAGGCTCAGGGGCGGAAAGAGACCCAGTACTTC. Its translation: CASKAQGRKETQYF.

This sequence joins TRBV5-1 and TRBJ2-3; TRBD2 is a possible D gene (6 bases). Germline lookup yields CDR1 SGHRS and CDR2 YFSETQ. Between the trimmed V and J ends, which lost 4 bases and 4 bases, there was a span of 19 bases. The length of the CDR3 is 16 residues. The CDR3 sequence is CASSAYGGERSDTQYF. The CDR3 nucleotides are TGCGCCAGCAGCGCTTACGGCGGGGAAAGGTCAGATACGCAGTATTTT.

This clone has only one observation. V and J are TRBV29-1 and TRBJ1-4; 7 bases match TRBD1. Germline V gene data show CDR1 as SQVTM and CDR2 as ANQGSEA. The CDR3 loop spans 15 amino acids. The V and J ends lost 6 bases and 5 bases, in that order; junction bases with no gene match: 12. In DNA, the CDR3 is TGCAGCGTAATCCCCCTGACAGGGTTAAATGAAAAACTGTTTTTT. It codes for CSVIPLTGLNEKLFF. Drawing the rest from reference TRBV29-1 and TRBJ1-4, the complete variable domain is SAVISQKPSRDICQRGTSLTIQCQVDSQVTMMFWYRQQPGQSLTLIATANQGSEATYESGFVIDKFPISRPNLTFSTLTVSNMSPEDSSIYLCSVIPLTGLNEKLFFGSGTQLSVL.

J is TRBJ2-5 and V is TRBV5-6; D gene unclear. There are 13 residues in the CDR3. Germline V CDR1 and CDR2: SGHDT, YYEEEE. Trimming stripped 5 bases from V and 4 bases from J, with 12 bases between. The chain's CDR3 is CASRRPGRETQYF. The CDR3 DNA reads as TGTGCCAGCAGGCGTCCCGGGCGAGAGACCCAGTACTTC. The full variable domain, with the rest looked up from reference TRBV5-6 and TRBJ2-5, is DAGVTQSPTHLIKTRGQQVTLRCSPKSGHDTVSWYQQALGQGPQFIFQYYEEEERQRGNFPDRFSGHQFPNYSSELNVNALLLGDSALYLCASRRPGRETQYFGPGTRLLVL.

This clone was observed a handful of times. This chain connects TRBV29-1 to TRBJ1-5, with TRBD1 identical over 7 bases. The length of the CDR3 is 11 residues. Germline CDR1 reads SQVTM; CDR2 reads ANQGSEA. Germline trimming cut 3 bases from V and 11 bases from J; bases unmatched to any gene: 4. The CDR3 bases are TGCAGCGTTGATTGGGGACAGACCCAGCATTTT. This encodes CSVDWGQTQHF. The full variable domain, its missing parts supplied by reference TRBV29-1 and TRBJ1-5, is SAVISQKPSRDICQRGTSLTIQCQVDSQVTMMFWYRQQPGQSLTLIATANQGSEATYESGFVIDKFPISRPNLTFSTLTVSNMSPEDSSIYLCSVDWGQTQHFGDGTRLSIL.

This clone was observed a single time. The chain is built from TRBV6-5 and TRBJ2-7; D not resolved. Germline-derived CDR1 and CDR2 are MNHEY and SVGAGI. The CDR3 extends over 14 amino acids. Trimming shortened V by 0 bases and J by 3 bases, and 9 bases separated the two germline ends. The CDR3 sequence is CASSYSGVGYEQYF. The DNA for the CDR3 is TGTGCCAGCAGTTACTCGGGCGTAGGCTACGAGCAGTACTTC.

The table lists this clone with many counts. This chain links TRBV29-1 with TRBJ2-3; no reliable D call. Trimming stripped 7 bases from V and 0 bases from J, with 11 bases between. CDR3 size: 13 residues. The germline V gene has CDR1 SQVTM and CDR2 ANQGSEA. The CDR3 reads CSGFLVSTDTQYF. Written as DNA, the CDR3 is TGCAGCGGTTTCTTAGTGAGCACAGATACGCAGTATTTT.

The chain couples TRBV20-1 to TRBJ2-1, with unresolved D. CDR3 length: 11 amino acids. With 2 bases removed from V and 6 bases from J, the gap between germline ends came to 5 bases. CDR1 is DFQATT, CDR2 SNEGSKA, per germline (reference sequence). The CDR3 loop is CSARWGNEQFF. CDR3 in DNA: TGCAGTGCTAGATGGGGCAATGAGCAGTTCTTC.

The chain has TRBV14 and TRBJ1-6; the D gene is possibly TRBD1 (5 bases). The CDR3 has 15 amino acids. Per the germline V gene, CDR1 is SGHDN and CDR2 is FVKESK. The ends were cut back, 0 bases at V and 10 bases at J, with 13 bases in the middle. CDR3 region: CASSQEILRDSPLHF. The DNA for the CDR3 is TGTGCCAGCAGCCAAGAGATTTTAAGGGACTCACCCCTCCACTTT.